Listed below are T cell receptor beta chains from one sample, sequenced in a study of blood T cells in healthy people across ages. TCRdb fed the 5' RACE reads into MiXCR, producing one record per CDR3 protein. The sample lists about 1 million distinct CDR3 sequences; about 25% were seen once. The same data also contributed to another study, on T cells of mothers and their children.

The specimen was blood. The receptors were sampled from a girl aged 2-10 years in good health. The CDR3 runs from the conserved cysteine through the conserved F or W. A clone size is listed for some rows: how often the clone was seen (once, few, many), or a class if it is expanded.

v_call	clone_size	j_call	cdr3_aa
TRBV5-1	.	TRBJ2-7	CASSGAEKYYEQYF
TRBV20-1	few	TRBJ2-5	CSARELRLAGVETQYF
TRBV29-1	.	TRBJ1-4	CSATQGEKLFF
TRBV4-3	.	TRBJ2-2	CVSSENTKTGELFF
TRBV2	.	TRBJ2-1	CASSQERGTFYNEQFF
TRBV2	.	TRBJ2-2	CASSVAGGGELFF
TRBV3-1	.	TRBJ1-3	CASSQVPVSGNTIYF
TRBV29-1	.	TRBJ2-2	CSVGHTNTGELFF
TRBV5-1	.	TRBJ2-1	CASGGDGWNEQFF
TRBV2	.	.	CASSVMDEQYF
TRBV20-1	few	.	CSARQGNNYEQYF
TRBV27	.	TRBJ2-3	CAVWGLAGVSDTQYF
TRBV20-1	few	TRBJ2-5	CSAPLRGGVWETQYF
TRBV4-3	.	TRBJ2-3	CASSQGNIAGGSTDTQYF
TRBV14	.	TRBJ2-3	CASSQLSYSTDTQYF
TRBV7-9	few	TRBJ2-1	CASSLYRSTYNEQFF
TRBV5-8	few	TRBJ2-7	CASSVQGGGYEQYF
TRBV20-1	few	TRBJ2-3	CSARAEASGRPDTQYF
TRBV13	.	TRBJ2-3	CASSPAGTSGSTDTQYF
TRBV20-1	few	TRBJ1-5	CSATQGVQPQHF
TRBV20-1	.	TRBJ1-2	CSASSIWGYTF
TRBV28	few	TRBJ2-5	CASSLLTGSETQYF
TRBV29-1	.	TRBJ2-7	CSVRRAEYEQYF
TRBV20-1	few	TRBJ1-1	CSARNRGQGNTEAFF
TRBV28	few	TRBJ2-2	CASSFPGRTGELFF
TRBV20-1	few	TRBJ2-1	CSARGIGTGKFF
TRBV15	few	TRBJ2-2	CATSRGAETNTGELFF
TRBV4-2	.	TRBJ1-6	CASSQYGQGKEPLHF
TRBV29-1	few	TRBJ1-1	CSVVRTLNTEAFF
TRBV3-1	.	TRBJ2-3	CASSAPASGIRDTQYF
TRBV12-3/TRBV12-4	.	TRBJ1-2	CASTPDLYGYTF
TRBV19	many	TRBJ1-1	CASSRLQEVTEAFF
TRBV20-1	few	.	CSGGTLGLADRNNEQFF
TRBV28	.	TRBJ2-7	CASRSGTGHNEQYF
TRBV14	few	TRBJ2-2	CASSQTPGQYTGELFF
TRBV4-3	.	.	CASSHQLTGLGEQFF
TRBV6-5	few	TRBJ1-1	CASSYFETPRGTEAFF
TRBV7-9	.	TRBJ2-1	CASSLVGLAGGNEQFF
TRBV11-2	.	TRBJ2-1	CASSSATLQGHHEQFF
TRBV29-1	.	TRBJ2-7	CSARTGTTYEQYF
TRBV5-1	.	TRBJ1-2	CASSLVQGPSYGYTF
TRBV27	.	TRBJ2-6	CASSLYRDGHSGADVLTF
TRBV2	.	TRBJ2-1	CASRSGTSGPKSYNEQFF
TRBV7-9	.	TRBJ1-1	CASSLATGVNTEAFF
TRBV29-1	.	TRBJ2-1	CSVPIFRGFDNEQFF
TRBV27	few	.	CAGVAFGGKQFF
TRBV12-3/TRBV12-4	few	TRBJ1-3	CASQGGSGNTIYF
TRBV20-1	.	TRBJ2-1	CSARLLADSSYNEQFF
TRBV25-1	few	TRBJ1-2	CASRQGGGYGYTF
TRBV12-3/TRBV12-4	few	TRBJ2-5	CASSPRTGTQYF
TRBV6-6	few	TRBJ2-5	CASSYKVLGQETQYF
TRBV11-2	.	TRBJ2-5	CASTILAGEVETQYF